This T cell receptor beta chain was obtained from a study of Graves' ophthalmopathy and Graves' hyperthyroidism. A single count supports this clonotype. What it binds is unknown. Findings and limits, study-wide: It was with about 68% sensitivity and around 72% specificity that the model predicted ophthalmopathy progression. Blood also carried most expanded thyroid clonotypes exceeding 0.001 frequency.

The CDR3 runs 15 residues. Germline loops: CDR1 SGDLS, CDR2 YYNGEE. V dropped 7 bases and J dropped 0; count of bases not matched to a gene: 7. CAS ≥3, NOSPECS ≥4, moderate-to-severe activity and duration under 3 months marked donors with ophthalmopathy. Orbital computed tomography, thyroid ultrasound, TRAb, serum thyroxine and clinical symptoms formed the basis of diagnosis. Amplification from RNA transcripts yielded the TCR beta CDR3 regions. The first-round RT-PCR employed HTBI primers together with the Qiagen OneStep RT-PCR kit. A multiplex PCR was then performed as the second round. TCRdb reanalysed the multiplex PCR reads using MiXCR and keeps one entry per CDR3 protein. Among approximately 45,000 distinct CDR3 sequences listed, 50% were seen once.

This clonotype was sampled from an adult man with Graves' ophthalmopathy. The chain couples TRBV9 to TRBJ2-3, with 8 bases aligning to TRBD2. The specimen sequenced was peripheral blood. DNA for the CDR3: TGTGCCAGCTCCGAGGCGGGGGGCAGCACAGATACGCAGTATTTT. This sequence encodes CASSEAGGSTDTQYF. Supplemented by reference TRBV9 and TRBJ2-3, the full variable domain reads DSGVTQTPKHLITATGQRVTLRCSPRSGDLSVYWYQQSLDQGLQFLIQYYNGEERAKGNILERFSAQQFPDLHSELNLSSLELGDSALYFCASSEAGGSTDTQYFGPGTRLTVL.